The present T cell receptor (beta chain) was sequenced within a study of CD8+CD57+ T cells in acquired aplastic anemia. On the study more broadly: On average, sorted CD4+ and CD8+ cells gave 3.2 ug of DNA.

Template material for TCR beta VDJ and CDR3 profiling consisted of genomic DNA. TCRdb independently ran MiXCR on the reads; one entry per CDR3 protein. The sample includes about 220,000 distinct CDR3 sequences, about a third of them seen just once. The CDR3 totals 9 residues. Germline V gene sequence: CDR1 SGHTS, CDR2 YDEGEE. Overall study results and limits: CD8+ Simpson's diversity did not differ significantly between patients and controls. Between patients and controls, some 31 CD8+ CDR3 sequences were found in common.

Concerning this clonotype: The antigen remains unidentified. One end of the junction fails to match germline, which may point to a read error.

What was sequenced was sorted CD4+, CD8+, or CD8+CD57+ T cells (not recorded which) from PBMCs. The V and J genes are TRBV5-8 and TRBJ1-6; D ambiguous. The receptor comes from a human donor in good health, serving as a control. The CDR3 DNA reads TGCGTCAGCAGCTCCGCCCTCCACTTT. This translates into CVSSSALHF.